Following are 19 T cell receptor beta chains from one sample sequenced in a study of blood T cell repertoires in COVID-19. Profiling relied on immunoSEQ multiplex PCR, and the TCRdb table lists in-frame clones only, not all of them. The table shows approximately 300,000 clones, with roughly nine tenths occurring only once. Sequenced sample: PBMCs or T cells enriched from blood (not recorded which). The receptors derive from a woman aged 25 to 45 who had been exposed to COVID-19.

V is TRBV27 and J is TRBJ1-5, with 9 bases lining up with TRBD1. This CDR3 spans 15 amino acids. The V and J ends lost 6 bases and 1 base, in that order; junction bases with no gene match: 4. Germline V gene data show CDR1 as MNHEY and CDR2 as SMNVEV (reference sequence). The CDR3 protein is CASSDRGESNQPQHF. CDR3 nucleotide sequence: TGTGCCAGCAGCGACAGGGGGGAAAGCAATCAGCCCCAGCATTTT.

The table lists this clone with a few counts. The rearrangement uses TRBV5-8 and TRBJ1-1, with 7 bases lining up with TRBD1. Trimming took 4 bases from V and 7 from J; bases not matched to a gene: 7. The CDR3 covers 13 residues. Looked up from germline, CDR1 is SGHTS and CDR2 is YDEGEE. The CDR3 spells CASSLTGVGEAFF. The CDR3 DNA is TGTGCCAGCAGCCTTACAGGGGTAGGTGAAGCTTTCTTT. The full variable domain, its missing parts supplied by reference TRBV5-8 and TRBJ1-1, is EAGVTQSPTHLIKTRGQQATLRCSPISGHTSVYWYQQALGLGLQFLLWYDEGEERNRGNFPPRFSGRQFPNYSSELNVNALELEDSALYLCASSLTGVGEAFFGQGTRLTVV.

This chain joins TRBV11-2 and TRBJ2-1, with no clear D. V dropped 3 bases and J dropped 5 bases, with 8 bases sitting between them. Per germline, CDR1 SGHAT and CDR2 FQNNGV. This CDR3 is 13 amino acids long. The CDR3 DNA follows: TGTGCCAGCAGCTTTTCCAGAAACAATGAGCAGTTCTTC. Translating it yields CASSFSRNNEQFF.

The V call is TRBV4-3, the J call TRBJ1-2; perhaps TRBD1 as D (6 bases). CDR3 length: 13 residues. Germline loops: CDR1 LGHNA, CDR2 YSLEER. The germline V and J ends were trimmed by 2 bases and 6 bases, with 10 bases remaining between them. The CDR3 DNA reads TGCGCCAGCAGCCAACAGGGGATCGATGGCTACACCTTC. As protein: CASSQQGIDGYTF.

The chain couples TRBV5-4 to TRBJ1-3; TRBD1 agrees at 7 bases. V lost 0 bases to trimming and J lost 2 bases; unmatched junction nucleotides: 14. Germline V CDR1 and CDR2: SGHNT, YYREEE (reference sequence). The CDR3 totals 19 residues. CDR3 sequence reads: CASSLAGVEGAHPGNTIYF. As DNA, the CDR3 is TGTGCCAGCAGCTTGGCCGGTGTTGAGGGGGCCCATCCTGGAAACACCATATATTTT.

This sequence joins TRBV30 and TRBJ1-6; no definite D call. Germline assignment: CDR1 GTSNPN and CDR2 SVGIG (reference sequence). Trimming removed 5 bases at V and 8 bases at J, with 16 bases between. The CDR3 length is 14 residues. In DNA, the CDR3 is TGTGCCTGGCGCGCCAAACCCCCTTATTCACCCCTCCACTTT. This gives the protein CAWRAKPPYSPLHF.

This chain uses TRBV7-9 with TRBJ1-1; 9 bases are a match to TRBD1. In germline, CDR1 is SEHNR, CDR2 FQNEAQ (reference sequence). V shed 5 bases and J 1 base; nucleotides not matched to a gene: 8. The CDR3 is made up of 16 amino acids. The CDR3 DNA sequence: TGTGCCAGCAGCCCCGGGACAGGGACGGAGAACACTGAAGCTTTCTTT. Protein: CASSPGTGTENTEAFF. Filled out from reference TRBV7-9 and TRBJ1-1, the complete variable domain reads DTGVSQNPRHKITKRGQNVTFRCDPISEHNRLYWYRQTLGQGPEFLTYFQNEAQLEKSRLLSDRFSAERPKGSFSTLEIQRTEQGDSAMYLCASSPGTGTENTEAFFGQGTRLTVV.

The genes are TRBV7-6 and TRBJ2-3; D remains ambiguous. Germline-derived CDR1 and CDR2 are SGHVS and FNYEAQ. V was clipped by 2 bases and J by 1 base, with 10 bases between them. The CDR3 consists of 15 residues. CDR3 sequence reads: CASSLIYAGTDTQYF. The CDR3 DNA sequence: TGTGCCAGCAGCTTAATCTACGCGGGCACAGATACGCAGTATTTT.

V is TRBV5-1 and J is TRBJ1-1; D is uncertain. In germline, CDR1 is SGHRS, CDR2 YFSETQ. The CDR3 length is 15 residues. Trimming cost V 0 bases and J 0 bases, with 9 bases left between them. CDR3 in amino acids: CASSLGHRMNTEAFF. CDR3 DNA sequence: TGCGCCAGCAGCTTGGGGCACCGCATGAACACTGAAGCTTTCTTT.

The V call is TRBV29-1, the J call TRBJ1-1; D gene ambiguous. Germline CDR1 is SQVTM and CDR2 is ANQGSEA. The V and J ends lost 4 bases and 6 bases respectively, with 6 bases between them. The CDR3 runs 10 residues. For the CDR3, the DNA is TGCAGCGTTGGCTCGGCTGAAGCTTTCTTT. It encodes CSVGSAEAFF.

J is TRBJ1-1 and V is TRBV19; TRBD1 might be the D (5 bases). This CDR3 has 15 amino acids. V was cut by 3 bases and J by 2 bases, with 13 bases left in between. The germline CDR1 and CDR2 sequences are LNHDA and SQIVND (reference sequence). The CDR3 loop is CASSISRQSNTEAFF. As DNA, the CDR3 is TGTGCCAGTAGTATCTCAAGACAGTCAAACACTGAAGCTTTCTTT.

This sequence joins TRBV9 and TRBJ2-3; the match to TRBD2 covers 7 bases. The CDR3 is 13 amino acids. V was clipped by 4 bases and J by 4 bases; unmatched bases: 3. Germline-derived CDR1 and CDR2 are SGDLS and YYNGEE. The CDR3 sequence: CASSRSGADTQYF. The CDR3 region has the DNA TGTGCCAGCAGCAGAAGCGGGGCAGATACGCAGTATTTT.

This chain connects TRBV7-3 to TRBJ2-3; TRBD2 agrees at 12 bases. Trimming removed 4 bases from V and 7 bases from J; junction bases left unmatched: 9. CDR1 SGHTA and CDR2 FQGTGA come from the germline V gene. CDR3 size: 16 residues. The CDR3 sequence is CASSWNPSGGANTQYF. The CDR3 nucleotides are TGTGCCAGCAGCTGGAACCCTAGCGGGGGGGCAAATACGCAGTATTTT. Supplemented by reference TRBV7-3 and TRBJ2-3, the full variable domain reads GAGVSQTPSNKVTEKGKYVELRCDPISGHTALYWYRQSLGQGPEFLIYFQGTGAADDSGLPNDRFFAVRPEGSVSTLKIQRTERGDSAVYLCASSWNPSGGANTQYFGPGTRLTVL.

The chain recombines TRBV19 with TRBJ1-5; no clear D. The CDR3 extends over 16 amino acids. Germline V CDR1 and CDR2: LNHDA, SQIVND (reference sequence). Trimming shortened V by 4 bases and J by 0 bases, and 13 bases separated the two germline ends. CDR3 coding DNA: TGTGCCAGTAGTAGTGGTAGGAGAGTTAGCAATCAGCCCCAGCATTTT. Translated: CASSSGRRVSNQPQHF. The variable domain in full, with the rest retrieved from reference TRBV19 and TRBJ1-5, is DGGITQSPKYLFRKEGQNVTLSCEQNLNHDAMYWYRQDPGQGLRLIYYSQIVNDFQKGDIAEGYSVSREKKESFPLTVTSAQKNPTAFYLCASSSGRRVSNQPQHFGDGTRLSIL.

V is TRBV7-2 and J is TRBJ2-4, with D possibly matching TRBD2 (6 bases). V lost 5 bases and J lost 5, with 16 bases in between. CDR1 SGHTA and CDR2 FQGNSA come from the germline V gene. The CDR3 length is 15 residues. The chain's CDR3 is CASSQNGLTENIQYF. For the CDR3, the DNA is TGTGCCAGCAGCCAAAACGGACTAACCGAAAACATTCAGTACTTC.

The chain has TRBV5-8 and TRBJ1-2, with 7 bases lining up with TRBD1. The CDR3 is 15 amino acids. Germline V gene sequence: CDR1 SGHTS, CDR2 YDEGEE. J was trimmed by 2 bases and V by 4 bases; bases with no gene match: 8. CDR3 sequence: CASSRSLQGNYGYTF. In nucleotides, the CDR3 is TGTGCCAGCAGCCGGAGTTTACAGGGGAACTATGGCTACACCTTC.

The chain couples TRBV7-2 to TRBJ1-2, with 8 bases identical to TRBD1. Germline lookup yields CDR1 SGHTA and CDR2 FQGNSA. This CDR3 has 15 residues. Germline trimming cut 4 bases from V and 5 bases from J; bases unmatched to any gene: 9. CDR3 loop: CASSSVQGGTYGYTF. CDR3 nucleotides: TGTGCCAGCAGCTCGGTACAGGGGGGGACTTATGGCTACACCTTC.

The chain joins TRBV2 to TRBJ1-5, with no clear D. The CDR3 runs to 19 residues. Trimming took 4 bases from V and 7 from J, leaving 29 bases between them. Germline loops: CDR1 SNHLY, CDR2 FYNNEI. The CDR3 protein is CASSGGQALFAPSIQPQHF. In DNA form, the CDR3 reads TGTGCCAGCAGTGGCGGGCAAGCTCTCTTCGCTCCCTCTATCCAGCCCCAGCATTTT.

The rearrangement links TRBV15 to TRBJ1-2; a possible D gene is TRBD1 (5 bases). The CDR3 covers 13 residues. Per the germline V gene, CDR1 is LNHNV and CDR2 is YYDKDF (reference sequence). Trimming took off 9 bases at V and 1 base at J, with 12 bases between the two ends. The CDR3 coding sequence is TGTGCCACTTCCCAGGGAAATAACTATGGCTACACCTTC. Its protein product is CATSQGNNYGYTF.